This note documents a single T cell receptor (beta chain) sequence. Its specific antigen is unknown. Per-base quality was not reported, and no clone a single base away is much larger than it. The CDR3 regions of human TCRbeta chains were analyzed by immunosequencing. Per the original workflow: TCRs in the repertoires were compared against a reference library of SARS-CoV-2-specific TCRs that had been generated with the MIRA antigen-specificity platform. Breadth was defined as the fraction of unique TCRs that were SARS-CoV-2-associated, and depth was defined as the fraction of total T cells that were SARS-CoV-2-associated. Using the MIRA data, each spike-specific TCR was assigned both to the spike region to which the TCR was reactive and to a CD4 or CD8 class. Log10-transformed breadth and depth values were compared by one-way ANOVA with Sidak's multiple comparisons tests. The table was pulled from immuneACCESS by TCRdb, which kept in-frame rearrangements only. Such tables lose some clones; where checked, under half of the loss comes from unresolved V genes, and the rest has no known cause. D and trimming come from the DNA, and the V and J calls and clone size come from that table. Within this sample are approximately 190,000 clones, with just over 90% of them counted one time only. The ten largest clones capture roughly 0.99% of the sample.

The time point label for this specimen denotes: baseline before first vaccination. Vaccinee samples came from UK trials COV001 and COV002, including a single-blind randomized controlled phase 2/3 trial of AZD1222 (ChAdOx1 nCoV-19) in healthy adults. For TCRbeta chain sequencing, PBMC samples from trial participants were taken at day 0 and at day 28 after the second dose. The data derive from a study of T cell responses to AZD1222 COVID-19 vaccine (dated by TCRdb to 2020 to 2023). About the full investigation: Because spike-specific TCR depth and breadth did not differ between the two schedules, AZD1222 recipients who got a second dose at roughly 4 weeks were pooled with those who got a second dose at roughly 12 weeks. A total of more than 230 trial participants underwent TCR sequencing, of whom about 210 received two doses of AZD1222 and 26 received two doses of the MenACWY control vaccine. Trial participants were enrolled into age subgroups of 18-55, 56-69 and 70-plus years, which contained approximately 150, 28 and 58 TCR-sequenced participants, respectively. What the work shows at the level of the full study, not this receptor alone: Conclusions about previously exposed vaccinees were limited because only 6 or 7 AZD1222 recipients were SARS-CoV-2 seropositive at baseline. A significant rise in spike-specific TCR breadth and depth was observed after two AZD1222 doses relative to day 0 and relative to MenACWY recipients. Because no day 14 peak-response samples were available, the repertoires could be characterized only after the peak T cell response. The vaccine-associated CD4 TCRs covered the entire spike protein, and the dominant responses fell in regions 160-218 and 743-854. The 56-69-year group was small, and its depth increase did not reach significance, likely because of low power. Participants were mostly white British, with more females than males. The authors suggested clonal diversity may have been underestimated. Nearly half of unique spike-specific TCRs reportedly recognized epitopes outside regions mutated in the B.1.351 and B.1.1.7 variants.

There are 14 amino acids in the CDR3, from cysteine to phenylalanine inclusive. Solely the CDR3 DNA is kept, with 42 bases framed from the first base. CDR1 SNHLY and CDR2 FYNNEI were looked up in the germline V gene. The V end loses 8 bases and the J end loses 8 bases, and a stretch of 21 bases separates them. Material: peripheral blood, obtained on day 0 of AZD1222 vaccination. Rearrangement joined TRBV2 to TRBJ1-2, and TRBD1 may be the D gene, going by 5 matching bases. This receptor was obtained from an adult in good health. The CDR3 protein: CASAPQGADGGYTF. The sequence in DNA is TGTGCCAGCGCACCTCAGGGTGCGGACGGGGGCTACACCTTC.